A single sample is the source of the 4 T cell receptor beta chains below, sequenced in a study of beta chain features in type 1 diabetes. Study-level points and caveats: People with Type 1 diabetes carried modestly yet significantly shorter TCRB CDR3s in all four CD4+ subsets.

Expressed TCRB transcripts were sequenced because the entire RNA isolate underwent reverse transcription. The data were produced by immunoSEQ multiplex PCR, yet TCRdb's version contains in-frame clones alone and is incomplete. The sample lists about 640,000 clones, 12% occurring once. Their antigens are not known. The sample comprised naive CD4+ T cells from blood. The receptor source for this set is a man aged 25-45 years with type 1 diabetes.

The rearrangement links TRBV30 to TRBJ2-3; perhaps TRBD1 as D (5 bases). CDR1 is GTSNPN, CDR2 SVGIG, per germline (reference sequence). This CDR3 contains 17 residues. V dropped 2 bases and J dropped 0 bases, with 18 bases sitting between them. CDR3 loop: CAWSSTWQGLSTDTQYF. CDR3 DNA sequence: TGTGCCTGGAGTTCCACCTGGCAGGGCCTTAGCACAGATACGCAGTATTTT.

CDR3 in amino acids: CSKRQGGKETQYF. The CDR3 region has the DNA TGCAGCAAGAGACAGGGCGGTAAAGAGACCCAGTACTTC. This chain uses TRBV29-1 with TRBJ2-5, with 7 bases lining up with TRBD1. CDR3 length: 13 residues. Germline V gives CDR1 SQVTM, CDR2 ANQGSEA. The J segment lost 3 bases and the V segment lost 8 bases, leaving 9 bases of the junction unmatched.

The gene calls are TRBV7-9 and TRBJ2-6; TRBD1 aligns across 7 bases. The CDR3 consists of 18 residues. The trim removed 7 bases at V and 1 base at J, leaving 13 bases unmatched. Germline V gene sequence: CDR1 SEHNR, CDR2 FQNEAQ (reference sequence). For the CDR3, the DNA is TGTGCCAGCACGCGGCCGGGACAGTCCCTATCTGGGGCCAACGTCCTGACTTTC. This codes for CASTRPGQSLSGANVLTF. Complete variable domain (other parts from reference TRBV7-9 and TRBJ2-6): DTGVSQNPRHKITKRGQNVTFRCDPISEHNRLYWYRQTLGQGPEFLTYFQNEAQLEKSRLLSDRFSAERPKGSFSTLEIQRTEQGDSAMYLCASTRPGQSLSGANVLTFGAGSRLTVL.

The sample holds a few counts of this clone. The gene calls are TRBV7-9 and TRBJ1-6, with 9 bases lining up with TRBD1. The CDR3 extends over 15 amino acids. Germline values: CDR1 SEHNR, CDR2 FQNEAQ (reference sequence). Trimming at V came to 4 bases and at J to 7 bases, leaving 5 bases not matched to a gene. CDR3 nucleotide sequence: TGTGCCAGCAGCTCGGGACAGGGTGTGAATTCACCCCTCCACTTT. Residues: CASSSGQGVNSPLHF.